The entry below describes one T cell receptor beta chain. This clonotype showed up just a few times. No cognate antigen has been identified for it. The record has no base qualities; no much larger clone is one base away. The sample comes from a study of early T cells in non-severe SARS-CoV-2 infection (dated by TCRdb to 2020 to 2022). Background for the entire study: Because TCR sequencing was done on bulk RNA from unsorted whole blood, the alpha and beta chains could not be paired.

V sheds 4 bases and J sheds 12 bases, leaving 21 bases between their ends. The germline V gene gives CDR1 as LGHNA and CDR2 as YSLEER. The CDR3, from cysteine to phenylalanine, totals 14 residues. The retained sequence is limited to the CDR3, 42 bases, with the frame set at the first base. A case-control design nested within a healthcare worker cohort in London, UK, was used, with weekly nasopharyngeal swab PCR tests and blood sampling performed. Healthcare workers were enrolled in the week of the UK lockdown, from 23 to 31 March 2020, and were followed every week for up to about 16 weeks. Libraries were made using 5' RACE. Data came from a NextSeq 500. To correct for sequencing error and PCR bias, the TCR library protocol tagged individual cDNA molecules with unique molecular identifiers. Sequencing covered both TCR alpha and beta chains, and within each sample the abundances of alpha and beta sequences were tightly co-correlated. The source study handled its data this way. Decombinator V4 was used to annotate the V gene, J gene and CDR3 of the TCR sequences. Expanded TCRs were defined as changing significantly between any two time points under a Poisson model with p below 0.0001. TCR abundances were normalised to the total number of TCRs sequenced per sample and expressed as counts per million. MAIT TCRs were defined by TRAV1-2 paired with TRAJ12, TRAJ20 or TRAJ33, and iNKT TCRs by TRAV10 paired with TRAJ18. A search of VDJdb, accessed on 1 November 2021, was run for TCRs annotated to CMV, EBV and SARS-CoV-2, with TCRs annotated for multiple antigens excluded. TCRdb reran the public reads through fastp at Q25 and MiXCR, keeping productive beta chains. Each entry is one CDR3 protein sequence, shown with its most common DNA and genes. None of the V and J calls come from the authors' own analysis; TCRdb made them. This sample gives around 61,000 distinct CDR3 sequences in total; roughly 10% of them show up just once. Of the sample, around 1.8% is held by the ten largest clones.

Broader findings and caveats from the paper: Matching against VDJdb was skewed toward anti-spike CD8 responses, likely underestimated virus-specific expansions, and missed private and CD4 specificities.

Material: whole blood. The sequence was collected from an adult who was a healthcare worker with PCR-confirmed SARS-CoV-2 infection or an uninfected control (not recorded which). The chain is encoded by TRBV4-3 joined to TRBJ2-5, with TRBD1 perhaps the D gene, on 5 matching bases. The DNA sequence follows: TGCGCCAGCAGCCCTCGCGTAGACAGCGCCGCGGAGTACTTC. The encoded protein is CASSPRVDSAAEYF.